What follows is one T cell receptor (beta chain) and its context. Its antigen remains unknown. Assay: immunoSEQ multiplex PCR; the TCRdb copy retains only in-frame clones and omits some. The sample shows roughly 120,000 clones, roughly 87% of them seen only once. This record belongs to a study of T cell responses to AZD1222 COVID-19 vaccine. The wider study: Pooled together were second doses at about 4 or about 12 weeks.

The study, taken as a whole, reports: Reportedly, nearly half the spike-specific TCRs target unmutated variant regions. In all cases, repertoires were sampled only after the peak T cell response. Donor demographics were predominantly white British with a female majority; clonal diversity may be underestimated.

V lost 5 bases, J lost 3 bases, and 10 bases lay in between. Germline V gives CDR1 KGHDR, CDR2 SFDVKD. The CDR3 is 14 residues long. This chain links TRBV24-1 with TRBJ2-1, with D possibly being TRBD2 (5 bases). Sequencing was performed on peripheral blood, taken on day 0 of AZD1222 vaccination. This TCR came from an adult in good health. CDR3 DNA: TGTGCCACCAGTGGAAGAGGGTACTACAATGAGCAGTTCTTC. It yields the protein CATSGRGYYNEQFF.